In this sample, the clone carrying this TCR beta chain turned up a few times. As yet, its antigen is unknown. A much larger clone is a single base away; this may be a read error. This entry comes from a study of blood T cells in healthy people across ages. Study-wide points: No conclusive comparison of naive versus antigen-experienced cells was possible with unsorted PBMCs. A strong correlation between TCR beta diversity and naive T cell percentage was seen.

V lost 4 bases and J lost 2, with 15 bases in between. The CDR3 consists of 15 residues. The germline CDR1 and CDR2 sequences are SNHLY and FYNNEI. A sample-barcoded 5' primer and a J-beta primer mix were used in a second PCR of roughly 6 to 11 cycles. From the 5' RACE reads, TCRdb called clonotypes with MiXCR, one entry per CDR3 protein. This table holds hundreds of thousands of distinct CDR3 sequences, roughly 49% found once. The chain combines TRBV2 with TRBJ2-7; D might be TRBD2 (5 bases). The source of this sequence is a woman in her sixties in good health. The source material was blood. The CDR3 reads CASSAGEPFTYEQYF. In nucleotides, the CDR3 is TGTGCCAGCAGTGCCGGGGAGCCTTTCACCTACGAGCAGTACTTC.